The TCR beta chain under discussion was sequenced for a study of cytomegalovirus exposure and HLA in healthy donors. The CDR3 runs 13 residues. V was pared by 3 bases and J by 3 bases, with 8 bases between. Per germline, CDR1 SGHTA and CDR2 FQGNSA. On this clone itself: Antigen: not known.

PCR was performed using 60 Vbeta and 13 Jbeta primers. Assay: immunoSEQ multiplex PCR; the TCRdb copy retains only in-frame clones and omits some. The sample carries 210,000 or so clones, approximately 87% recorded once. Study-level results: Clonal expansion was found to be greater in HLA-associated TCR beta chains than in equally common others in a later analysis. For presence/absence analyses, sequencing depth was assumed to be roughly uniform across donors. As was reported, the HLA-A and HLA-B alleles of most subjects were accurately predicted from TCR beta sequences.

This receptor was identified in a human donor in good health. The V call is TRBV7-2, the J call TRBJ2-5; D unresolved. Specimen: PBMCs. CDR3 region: CASSLTQEETQYF. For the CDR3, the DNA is TGTGCCAGCAGCTTGACCCAGGAAGAGACCCAGTACTTC.